This T cell receptor (beta chain) is from a study of shared clonotypes between healthy human individuals (dated by TCRdb to 2018 to 2021). Concerning the study at large: The cohort comprised two women and three men aged 18 to 49 years. Per donor, leukapheresis produced somewhere between about 0.9 and 9.5 billion PBMCs. Per donor, three plates each were used for CD4 naive and CD4 memory, two for CD8 naive, and one for CD8 memory. Blood TCR repertoires of five healthy adults were deeply sequenced to estimate repertoire size and the extent of clonotype sharing between individuals. Libraries were prepared and TCR repertoires were sequenced by different laboratories using diverse techniques, in order to increase sequencing depth and limit assay-specific biases. The full study reports these points: Based on pairwise subsampling, the degree of clonotype sharing among donors was expected to be affected by sequencing depth. The small number of donors limited the genetic and exposure-history diversity represented. Sampling was restricted to blood, and TCR repertoires in tissue are likely to differ from TCR repertoires in blood. Estimated clonotype richness was generally larger for naive than for memory subsets. About 4.5% of naive CD4, around 4% of naive CD8, roughly 2.4% of memory CD4, and more than 0.35% of memory CD8 clonotypes were shared across several donors. Rarefaction of sorted-subset datasets indicated incomplete sequencing despite the large sequencing depth. Compared with non-shared clonotypes, the clonotypes found in all four sorted-subset donors had higher generation probabilities.

For the CD8 naive samples, CD45RO-negative cells were positively selected for CCR7, yielding a CD45RA+CCR7+ population from which TemRA cells were excluded. The donors were healthy, HIV-negative adults who had no recently reported acute infections or vaccinations. All donors were Caucasian adults living in Nashville, Tennessee, USA. Blood was collected by leukapheresis, and PBMCs were isolated by Ficoll-Histopaque density gradient centrifugation and then cryopreserved in liquid nitrogen vapor phase. Purity and quantity of every magnetically sorted T cell population were checked by analytical flow cytometry. Genomic DNA was isolated from each sorted fraction and quantified by UV absorbance on a Nanodrop 2000c. Based on the germline V gene, the CDR1 and CDR2 sequences are SGHRS and YFSETQ. From its cysteine to its phenylalanine, the CDR3 spans 15 amino acids. This entry keeps only the CDR3 DNA: 45 bases, framed from base 1. The germline ends are 10 bases apart after V is trimmed by 0 bases and J by 0 bases.

A note on this clone: Its antigen is unknown. No base quality information exists; no much larger clone differs at one position.

Using the deep immunoSEQ assay, TCR CDR3 regions were amplified from genomic DNA by multiplex PCR. Extracted genomic DNA from each cell subset was distributed evenly across all wells of several immunoSEQ 96-well plates, and each plate was treated as a replicate. Each replicate PCR for sorted subsets received roughly 200 ng genomic DNA, equal to tens of thousands of T cell genomes. The purified libraries were quantified using a Qubit 3.0 fluorometer, sized with a Bioanalyzer 2100, and then quantified again using the KAPA Library Quantification kit. Each immunoSEQ 96-well plate was sequenced on its own single-read 150-cycle Illumina NextSeq 550 flow cell. Per the authors' processing: Because the immunoSEQ output included only junctional sequences and no quality scores, the filtering could not be the same as the filtering used for full-length reads. Sequences were annotated with PyIR, a Python wrapper for IgBLAST v1.9, using IMGT germline references to assign V/J genes and CDR3. Reads were removed for weak V/J assignments (E-value above 1e-6), missing CDR3, stop codons, out-of-frame junctions, or ambiguous translated residues. A V3J clonotype was defined by an identical inferred V gene, J gene, and CDR3 amino acid sequence. Percentage overlap between repertoires was calculated by dividing the number of shared unique clonotypes by the size of the smaller repertoire. Three approaches were used to assess repertoire richness: RTK rarefaction, the Chao1 estimator, and Recon v2.1 estimates of unobserved clonotypes. For all TCRbeta clonotypes obtained by the gDNA method from four donors, generation probabilities were computed with OLGA. TCRdb provides this immuneACCESS table in a form limited to in-frame rearrangements. Some clones are lacking; in checked studies, under half of them reflect an unresolved V gene, and why the rest are absent is not known. V and J calls and clone size come straight from that table; D and trimming were deduced from the DNA. The sample yields around 1.9 million clones; around 93% were counted once. The ten largest account for less than 2% of the sample.

The chain is made from TRBV5-1 and TRBJ2-7, with the D gene uncertain. This sequence originates from a young man in good health. Some clones in this sample may be carry-over from other donors' samples. Sequenced: naive CD8+ T cells from PBMCs. Reading the label with the study, this specimen's cell subset or site is: CD45RA+CCR7+. CDR3 loop: CASSLEPGPSYEQYF. The sequence in DNA is TGCGCCAGCAGCTTGGAGCCAGGACCCTCCTACGAGCAGTACTTC.